A selection of T cell receptor beta chains follows, all from one sample in a study of blood T cell repertoires in COVID-19. Method: immunoSEQ multiplex PCR; TCRdb's copy keeps in-frame clones and lacks some. Counted here are around 140,000 clones, about nine tenths occurring once; the ten biggest clones make up 4.3%. The sequenced sample consisted of PBMCs or T cells enriched from blood (not recorded which). The receptors derive from a man aged 45-65 years who had recovered from COVID-19. The CDR3 runs from the conserved cysteine through the conserved F or W. The D gene is left open where the match is weak. Size tells how often a clone was seen (once, few, many) or the class of an expanded clone, and some rows leave it out.

TRBJ1-1	once	TRBD1	TRBV27	TGTGCCAGCAGTTCCACAGGGGGCACCGTTGAAGCTTTCTTT	CASSSTGGTVEAFF
TRBJ2-5	-	-	TRBV5-4	TGTGCCAGCAGCTTGGGCGTCAGGCAACAAGAGACCCAGTACTTC	CASSLGVRQQETQYF
TRBJ2-1	once	-	TRBV21-1	TGTGCCAGCAGCAAAGTCGTGAGGTCTGGCAGCTCCTACAATGAGCAGTTCTTC	CASSKVVRSGSSYNEQFF
TRBJ2-6	-	-	TRBV7-3	TGTGCCAGCAGCCCAGGGCCCCAGGGGAGCTCTGGGGCCAACGTCCTGACTTTC	CASSPGPQGSSGANVLTF
TRBJ1-5	-	TRBD1	TRBV6-4	TGTGCCAGCAGTAAGGGACAGGGGCGCTTCTCCAATCAGCCCCAGCATTTT	CASSKGQGRFSNQPQHF
TRBJ2-5	-	-	TRBV6-5	TGTGCCAGCAGTTTGCCAGGGCAAGAGACCCAGTACTTC	CASSLPGQETQYF
TRBJ1-6	-	-	TRBV2	TGTGCCAGCGGAGAGAGCTCCTATAATTCACCCCTCCACTTT	CASGESSYNSPLHF
TRBJ1-5	once	TRBD1	TRBV19	TGTGCCAGTAGCAAACGACAGGGAGGAACTAGCCAGCCCCAGCATTTT	CASSKRQGGTSQPQHF
TRBJ2-3	-	TRBD2	TRBV4-3	TGCGCCAGCAGCCAAGAGCCTAGCGGGAGTAGAGATACGCAGTATTTT	CASSQEPSGSRDTQYF
TRBJ1-5	-	-	TRBV19	TGTGCCAGTAGTATTCAACAGATTAGCAATCAGCCCCAGCATTTT	CASSIQQISNQPQHF
TRBJ2-3	-	-	TRBV9	TGTGCCAGCAGCTCAGGGTCGAGCACAGATACGCAGTATTTT	CASSSGSSTDTQYF
TRBJ1-2	-	-	TRBV5-4	TGTGCCAGCAGCGGTTATGTGGGGGCGCAAGACTATGGCTACACCTTC	CASSGYVGAQDYGYTF
TRBJ1-2	-	-	TRBV18	TGTGCCAGCTCAAGGTCAGGGGCTAACTATGGCTACACCTTC	CASSRSGANYGYTF
TRBJ2-1	-	TRBD2	TRBV6-1	TGTGCCAGCACTAAAGCGGGGGGGAATGAGCAGTTCTTC	CASTKAGGNEQFF
TRBJ1-1	-	TRBD1	TRBV11-2	TGTGCCAGCAGCTTGGCTAGGACAGGGGGAACTGAAGCTTTCTTT	CASSLARTGGTEAFF
TRBJ1-6	-	TRBD1	TRBV15	TGTGCCACCAGAGGGGGCTACTCCTATAATTCACCCCTCCACTTT	CATRGGYSYNSPLHF
TRBJ1-5	once	-	TRBV2	TGTGCCAGCAGCCCCTTGGGCCTCGGCCCCCCTTATAGCAATCAGCCCCAGCATTTT	CASSPLGLGPPYSNQPQHF
TRBJ2-5	once	TRBD1	TRBV6-1	TGTGCCAGCAGTGGGTTGACAGGGTTACCCCAAGAGACCCAGTACTTC	CASSGLTGLPQETQYF
TRBJ2-7	-	TRBD2	TRBV19	TGTGCCAGTAGTACCCTAGCGGGAGGGCGGAGTGAGCAGTACTTC	CASSTLAGGRSEQYF
TRBJ1-1	-	-	TRBV28	TGTGCCAGCAGTTCCACAGGAGGGCAAGGGAACACTGAAGCTTTCTTT	CASSSTGGQGNTEAFF
TRBJ1-4	-	TRBD1	TRBV2	TGTGCCAGCAGCACAGGGGTCGTACTGTTTTTT	CASSTGVVLFF
TRBJ2-1	few	TRBD2	TRBV3-1/TRBV3-2	TGTGCCAGCAGCCTGGGACTAGCGGGATCCAATGAGCAGTTCTTC	CASSLGLAGSNEQFF
TRBJ2-1	-	TRBD1	TRBV28	TGTGCCAGCAGTTTTCGAGGGACAGGATACGATGAGCAGTTCTTC	CASSFRGTGYDEQFF
TRBJ2-3	-	-	TRBV9	TGTGCCAGCAGCGTAACAGACAGAGATACGCAGTATTTT	CASSVTDRDTQYF
TRBJ1-2	-	-	TRBV28	TGTGCCAGCAGTCCCCACGTGGAGGGGTATAAAGAAGGCTACACCTTC	CASSPHVEGYKEGYTF
TRBJ1-6	once	-	TRBV5-5	TGTGCCAGCAGCTTGATCGCCGGACTTCATAATTCACCCCTCCACTTT	CASSLIAGLHNSPLHF
TRBJ1-4	-	-	TRBV9	TGTGCCAGCAGCGTAGGATCAGGAGGAAAACTGTTTTTT	CASSVGSGGKLFF
TRBJ2-3	-	TRBD1	TRBV7-3	TGTGCCAGCAGCTGGACAGGGGGTGTCACAGATACGCAGTATTTT	CASSWTGGVTDTQYF
TRBJ2-3	-	-	TRBV9	TGTGCCAGCAGCGTAGATTGGTGGGGCCCAGATACGCAGTATTTT	CASSVDWWGPDTQYF
TRBJ2-1	-	TRBD2	TRBV7-2	TGTGCCAGCAGCCCTAGAGGACTAGCGGGAGGCTACAATGAGCAGTTCTTC	CASSPRGLAGGYNEQFF
TRBJ1-6	-	-	TRBV7-2	TGTGCCAGCAGCTTACTAAATTCACCCCTCCACTTT	CASSLLNSPLHF
TRBJ2-3	once	-	TRBV11-1	TGTGCCAGCAGCCCCACAAGCACAGATACGCAGTATTTT	CASSPTSTDTQYF
TRBJ1-5	-	TRBD1	TRBV6-2/TRBV6-3	TGTGCCAGCAGTCTTCCCAGACAGGGAGGCAATCAGCCCCAGCATTTT	CASSLPRQGGNQPQHF
TRBJ1-2	-	TRBD1	TRBV2	TGTGCCAGCAGGGTTGGACAGGCTAACTATGGCTACACCTTC	CASRVGQANYGYTF
TRBJ1-1	-	-	TRBV2	TGTGCCAGCAGCGACACTGTGAACACTGAAGCTTTCTTT	CASSDTVNTEAFF
TRBJ2-3	-	-	TRBV6-4	TGTGCCAGCAGTGACCAGGGGCCAGATACGCAGTATTTT	CASSDQGPDTQYF